These 20 T cell receptor beta chains were sequenced from one sample in a study of blood T cell repertoires in COVID-19. Using immunoSEQ multiplex PCR, the repertoire was profiled, and TCRdb retains in-frame clones only, with some absent. Counted here are over 300,000 clones, 90% occurring once; the ten biggest clones make up about 6.8%. Sample: peripheral blood. The receptor set was obtained from a young man with active or convalescent COVID-19.

This clone was seen only once. The chain uses TRBV27 and TRBJ1-1, with TRBD1 matching 9 bases. Germline-derived CDR1 and CDR2 are MNHEY and SMNVEV (reference sequence). V trimming: 6 bases; J trimming: 4 bases; junction bases outside the gene matches: 12. The CDR3 has 16 residues. The CDR3 coding sequence is TGTGCCAGCAGCCATATAATGGGACAGGGAGTCACTGAAGCTTTCTTT. Translated, it gives CASSHIMGQGVTEAFF.

The V and J genes are TRBV7-9 and TRBJ2-7; a possible D gene is TRBD1 (6 bases). The CDR3 covers 16 residues. The germline CDR1 and CDR2 sequences are SEHNR and FQNEAQ (reference sequence). Trimming removed 0 bases from V and 6 bases from J, with 18 bases in between. The DNA of the CDR3 is TGTGCCAGCAGCTTAGCGGAACAGGGTAGACATCGCGAGCAGTACTTC. Translated: CASSLAEQGRHREQYF.

The chain is built from TRBV4-2 and TRBJ1-1, with D maybe TRBD1 (5 bases). Trimming removed 1 base from V and 0 bases from J, with 15 bases in between. This CDR3 contains 17 residues. The V gene's germline CDR1 is LGHNA and CDR2 YNFKEQ. CDR3 region: CASSQVGSGSLNTEAFF. CDR3 DNA: TGTGCCAGCAGCCAAGTGGGGTCAGGGTCGTTGAACACTGAAGCTTTCTTT.

The chain couples TRBV5-6 to TRBJ1-6; no clear D. CDR3 length equals 13 residues. Germline V gives CDR1 SGHDT, CDR2 YYEEEE. V lost 3 bases and J lost 7, with 8 bases in between. CDR3 sequence (DNA): TGTGCCAGCAGCTATACACGAAATTCACCCCTCCACTTT. Its translation: CASSYTRNSPLHF.

This clone was seen just once. The chain couples TRBV7-9 to TRBJ2-1, with TRBD2 matching over 7 bases. The V segment lost 4 bases and the J segment 7 bases; nucleotides outside the gene matches: 22. This CDR3 region has 19 residues. Germline loops: CDR1 SEHNR, CDR2 FQNEAQ (reference sequence). The chain's CDR3 is CASSSQTGLVFDLRNEQFF. The CDR3 DNA sequence: TGTGCCAGCAGCTCCCAAACCGGACTAGTTTTTGATCTGAGGAATGAGCAGTTCTTC.

The chain recombines TRBV2 with TRBJ1-5, with D possibly matching TRBD1 (5 bases). From germline, CDR1 is SNHLY and CDR2 FYNNEI. The germline V and J ends were trimmed by 6 bases and 2 bases, with 11 bases remaining between them. The CDR3 contains 14 residues. CDR3 bases: TGTGCCAGCAGGAGGAGGGACGGCAATCAGCCCCAGCATTTT. Protein product: CASRRRDGNQPQHF.

This rearrangement joins TRBV20-1 to TRBJ2-7; TRBD2 might be the D (7 bases). Trimming stripped 6 bases from V and 6 bases from J, with 12 bases between. Germline V CDR1 and CDR2: DFQATT, SNEGSKA (reference sequence). This CDR3 is built from 11 residues. CDR3: CSAGRGAEQYF. The CDR3 coding sequence is TGCAGTGCGGGGAGGGGGGCCGAGCAGTACTTC.

The genes are TRBV5-5 and TRBJ1-5; D is perhaps TRBD1 (5 bases). The germline V gene has CDR1 SGHKS and CDR2 YYEKEE (reference sequence). The CDR3 contains 15 residues. V lost 2 bases to trimming and J lost 5 bases, with 14 bases between them. For the CDR3, the DNA is TGTGCCAGCAGCTTAGCCGGCGCGGGGGATCAGCCCCAGCATTTT. Protein: CASSLAGAGDQPQHF.

The gene calls are TRBV7-2 and TRBJ2-1, with 9 positions matching TRBD2. V dropped 5 bases and J dropped 8; count of bases not matched to a gene: 7. The V gene's germline CDR1 is SGHTA and CDR2 FQGNSA. The CDR3 consists of 14 residues. The CDR3 is CASSQGLAGDEQFF. The CDR3 bases are TGTGCCAGCAGCCAGGGACTAGCTGGGGATGAGCAGTTCTTC.

The chain employs TRBV2 and TRBJ1-2; tentatively, D is TRBD1 (6 bases). Germline V gene lookup returns CDR1 SNHLY and CDR2 FYNNEI. The germline V and J ends were trimmed by 4 bases and 1 base, with 10 bases remaining between them. The CDR3 spans 14 residues. In DNA, the CDR3 is TGTGCCAGCAGTGGGGGGGGCGGTAACTATGGCTACACCTTC. It translates to CASSGGGGNYGYTF.

V is TRBV5-1 and J is TRBJ1-2, with 8 bases fitting TRBD1. The V segment lost 1 base and the J segment 4 bases; nucleotides outside the gene matches: 6. Germline CDR1 is SGHRS and CDR2 is YFSETQ. The CDR3 consists of 15 residues. The CDR3 spells CASSLMAGGSYGYTF. The CDR3 DNA sequence: TGCGCCAGCAGCTTGATGGCAGGGGGCAGCTATGGCTACACCTTC.

V gene TRBV10-3 combines with J gene TRBJ2-2, with TRBD1 matching over 7 bases. From germline, CDR1 is ENHRY and CDR2 SYGVKD. The CDR3 contains 15 residues. Trimming took 4 bases from V and 5 from J; bases not matched to a gene: 7. The CDR3 DNA follows: TGTGCCATCAGTGTAAAGGGGGCGCGAACCGGGGAGCTGTTTTTT. It translates to CAISVKGARTGELFF.

The chain links TRBV11-2 to TRBJ2-3, with 13 bases matching TRBD2. The CDR3 has 16 amino acids. Trimming took 5 bases from V and 6 from J; bases not matched to a gene: 8. Germline V gene lookup returns CDR1 SGHAT and CDR2 FQNNGV. CDR3 nucleotide sequence: TGTGCCAGCAGCCCCCGACTAGCGGGAGGTAGGGATACGCAGTATTTT. Amino acids: CASSPRLAGGRDTQYF. Combining the CDR3 with reference TRBV11-2 and TRBJ2-3 gives the whole variable domain EAGVAQSPRYKIIEKRQSVAFWCNPISGHATLYWYQQILGQGPKLLIQFQNNGVVDDSQLPKDRFSAERLKGVDSTLKIQPAKLEDSAVYLCASSPRLAGGRDTQYFGPGTRLTVL.

The chain links TRBV27 to TRBJ1-1; possible D gene TRBD1, 6 bases. Germline loops: CDR1 MNHEY, CDR2 SMNVEV (reference sequence). CDR3 length: 15 residues. The V gene lost 6 bases and the J gene lost 0 bases, with 14 bases spanning the gap. Here the CDR3 reads CASRHPGQMNTEAFF. CDR3 in DNA: TGTGCCAGCAGACACCCAGGACAGATGAACACTGAAGCTTTCTTT.

The rearrangement joins TRBV19 to TRBJ2-1, with TRBD2 matching 12 bases. V lost 5 bases and J lost 0; bases outside the gene matches: 5. From germline, CDR1 is LNHDA and CDR2 SQIVND (reference sequence). This CDR3 spans 17 amino acids. The CDR3 loop reads CASSATSGRSSYNEQFF. CDR3 DNA sequence: TGTGCCAGTAGTGCCACTAGCGGGAGGAGCTCCTACAATGAGCAGTTCTTC.

The gene calls are TRBV27 and TRBJ1-1; D gene uncertain. V lost 2 bases, J lost 5 bases, and 9 bases lay in between. This CDR3 is 13 amino acids long. Germline lookup yields CDR1 MNHEY and CDR2 SMNVEV (reference sequence). CDR3 DNA: TGTGCCAGCAGTTTAGTCTCCCGGACTGAAGCTTTCTTT. Its translation: CASSLVSRTEAFF.

V usage is TRBV5-4 and J usage is TRBJ2-7; weak D call: TRBD1 (6 bases). In germline, CDR1 is SGHNT, CDR2 YYREEE (reference sequence). The CDR3 has 14 amino acids. V was trimmed by 2 bases and J by 0 bases, leaving 9 bases between them. CDR3 bases: TGTGCCAGCAGCTTCGGACAGTCCTCCTACGAGCAGTACTTC. This sequence encodes CASSFGQSSYEQYF.

The J gene is TRBJ2-3, the V gene TRBV7-2, with 9 bases matching TRBD1. Germline CDR1 reads SGHTA; CDR2 reads FQGNSA. This CDR3 region has 18 residues. J gave up 4 bases and V 6 bases, and 17 bases lay outside the gene matches. In DNA form, the CDR3 reads TGTGCCAGCAGTTATCCCTACCTTAGGACAGGGGATTCAGATACGCAGTATTTT. Encoded protein: CASSYPYLRTGDSDTQYF.

The V call is TRBV9, the J call TRBJ2-3; D unresolved. This CDR3 contains 15 residues. Germline V gene sequence: CDR1 SGDLS, CDR2 YYNGEE. The V and J ends lost 0 bases and 1 base respectively, with 9 bases between them. This chain's CDR3 is CASSVVSVGTDTQYF. CDR3 coding DNA: TGTGCCAGCAGCGTAGTTTCGGTTGGCACAGATACGCAGTATTTT.

The chain employs TRBV11-2 and TRBJ1-4, with unresolved D. Germline CDR1 is SGHAT and CDR2 is FQNNGV. V lost 1 base to trimming and J lost 2 bases, with 8 bases between them. The CDR3 extends over 15 amino acids. CDR3 nucleotides: TGTGCCAGCAGCTTAGTTCGAGGGACTAATGAAAAACTGTTTTTT. Translation gives CASSLVRGTNEKLFF.